This T cell receptor (beta chain) was captured in a study of T cell responses to AZD1222 COVID-19 vaccine. The study, taken as a whole, reports: Mostly white British, mostly female donors; authors suggested clonal diversity may be underestimated.

The analysis combined second doses at about 4 or about 12 weeks. Profiling relied on immunoSEQ multiplex PCR, and the TCRdb table lists in-frame clones only, not all of them. The data contain around 99,000 clones, approximately 90% of them seen just once; the ten biggest clones take up roughly 8%. Concerning this clone: What it binds is unknown.

Trimming stripped 4 bases from V and 4 bases from J, with 14 bases between. The length of the CDR3 is 15 residues. The germline gives CDR1 MDHEN, CDR2 SYDVKM. This receptor was identified in an adult who received the AZD1222 COVID-19 vaccine. Specimen: peripheral blood, collected 28 days after the second AZD1222 dose. The chain recombines TRBV28 with TRBJ2-1; possible D gene TRBD1, 5 bases. The CDR3 protein is CASSSDTWGYNEQFF. The DNA of the CDR3 is TGTGCCAGCAGTTCGGACACTTGGGGTTACAATGAGCAGTTCTTC.